This T cell receptor beta chain was found in a study of blood T cell repertoires in COVID-19. Sequencing was performed with immunoSEQ multiplex PCR; in TCRdb, only in-frame clones are kept and a portion is missing. The data hold approximately 50,000 clones, with more than 80% observed a single time. This receptor was taken from a human donor in a cohort sampled during active COVID-19. The sequenced sample consisted of peripheral blood.

DNA of the CDR3: TGTGCCAGCAGCTCCTCGACCGGGACAGCTAACGAGCAGTACTTC. Translation gives CASSSSTGTANEQYF. This chain joins TRBV7-2 and TRBJ2-7; 7 positions agree with TRBD1. The trim removed 4 bases at V and 5 bases at J, leaving 11 bases unmatched. Per germline, CDR1 SGHTA and CDR2 FQGNSA. The CDR3 is 15 residues long.